This is a list of T cell receptor beta chains from one sample in a study of T-cell memory formation after mild COVID-19. TCRdb recomputed calls from the 5' RACE reads with MiXCR, one row per CDR3 protein. The repertoire includes 550,000 to 600,000 distinct CDR3 sequences, roughly 17% of them detected once, and roughly 8% sits in the top ten. The sample comprised PBMCs or a T cell subset sorted from them (not recorded which). The source is an adult woman who had mild COVID-19 (a few samples of this study predate the infection). Cell type and time point are not known. CDR3s include the opening cysteine and the closing phenylalanine or tryptophan. D genes are given only for firm matches. Where a row states a size, it is once, few, many or the class of an expanded clone; other rows omit it.

-	TRBD1	TRBV20-1	14	TRBJ1-4	CSAGDRGTNEKLFF	TGCAGTGCAGGGGACAGGGGTACTAATGAAAAACTGTTTTTT
-	-	TRBV27	13	TRBJ1-2	CASSLTRAYGYTF	TGTGCCAGCAGTTTAACCAGGGCATATGGCTACACCTTC
few	-	TRBV9	17	TRBJ2-5	CASSVGSGAWNQETQYF	TGTGCCAGCAGCGTAGGATCCGGGGCGTGGAACCAAGAGACCCAGTACTTC
few	TRBD2	TRBV19	16	TRBJ2-1	CASSMGSGSINNEQFF	TGTGCCAGTAGTATGGGAAGCGGGAGTATCAACAATGAGCAGTTCTTC
-	-	TRBV10-3	13	TRBJ2-3	CAISDGVGDTQYF	TGTGCCATCAGTGACGGGGTAGGAGATACGCAGTATTTT
-	-	TRBV20-1	18	TRBJ1-5	CSARDAGAGLYSNQPQHF	TGCAGTGCTAGAGATGCAGGGGCAGGGCTTTATAGCAATCAGCCCCAGCATTTT
-	TRBD1	TRBV6-1	15	TRBJ2-1	CASKGQGQVYNEQFF	TGTGCCAGCAAGGGCCAGGGACAGGTTTACAATGAGCAGTTCTTC
-	-	TRBV27	15	TRBJ2-6	CASSLTHSGANVLTF	TGTGCCAGCAGTCTGACCCACTCTGGGGCCAACGTCCTGACTTTC
many	TRBD1	TRBV5-1	13	TRBJ2-7	CASSTTGVDEQYF	TGCGCCAGCAGCACTACAGGGGTGGACGAGCAGTACTTC
few	-	TRBV18	17	TRBJ2-5	CASSPELPSDPQETQYF	TGTGCCAGCTCACCGGAACTTCCTAGTGATCCCCAAGAGACCCAGTACTTC
-	TRBD2	TRBV20-1	15	TRBJ2-7	CSAGLAGRLSYEQYF	TGCAGTGCTGGACTAGCGGGACGCCTATCCTACGAGCAGTACTTC
-	-	TRBV29-1	13	TRBJ1-1	CSVEYGLNTEAFF	TGCAGCGTTGAATACGGCTTGAACACTGAAGCTTTCTTT
few	TRBD1	TRBV10-3	16	TRBJ2-3	CAITLGTGGLTDTQYF	TGTGCCATAACACTTGGGACAGGGGGACTCACAGATACGCAGTATTTT
-	-	TRBV20-1	12	TRBJ2-3	CSARDPVDTQYF	TGCAGTGCTAGAGATCCCGTAGATACGCAGTATTTT
few	-	TRBV5-1	18	TRBJ2-3	CASSPIPPRQELTDTQYF	TGCGCCAGCAGCCCTATTCCCCCGCGACAGGAGCTCACAGATACGCAGTATTTT
-	TRBD1	TRBV18	15	TRBJ2-1	CAGATGTGYYNEQFF	TGTGCCGGCGCAACCGGGACAGGGTACTACAATGAGCAGTTCTTC
few	-	TRBV4-1	15	TRBJ2-1	CASSQDPRGLSEQFF	TGCGCCAGCAGCCAAGATCCCCGGGGGCTCAGCGAGCAGTTCTTC
-	-	TRBV6-6	15	TRBJ2-2	CASSDLTRLTGELFF	TGTGCCAGCAGCGACCTGACTCGCTTGACCGGGGAGCTGTTTTTT
many	TRBD1	TRBV5-1	14	TRBJ2-7	CASSLGDRGHEQYF	TGCGCCAGCAGCTTGGGAGACAGGGGCCACGAGCAGTACTTC
-	-	TRBV5-6	16	TRBJ2-5	CASSLTDGEYRKTQYF	TGTGCCAGCAGCCTGACGGACGGGGAGTACAGGAAGACCCAGTACTTC
-	-	TRBV9	17	TRBJ2-4	CASSGVAARGGKNIQYF	TGTGCCAGCAGCGGCGTAGCGGCTCGAGGGGGCAAAAACATTCAGTACTTC
-	TRBD2	TRBV4-1	15	TRBJ2-1	CASSRTSGGMDEQFF	TGCGCCAGCAGCCGGACTAGCGGGGGAATGGATGAGCAGTTCTTC
-	-	TRBV5-1	16	TRBJ2-3	CASSPGLETSTDTQYF	TGCGCCAGCAGCCCGGGACTGGAAACTAGCACAGATACGCAGTATTTT
-	TRBD1	TRBV12-3/TRBV12-4	14	TRBJ2-5	CASGSRTGTETQYF	TGTGCCAGCGGATCGAGGACAGGGACGGAGACCCAGTACTTC
many	-	TRBV12-3/TRBV12-4	12	TRBJ1-1	CASSLDGTEAFF	TGTGCCAGCAGTTTGGACGGGACTGAAGCTTTCTTT
-	TRBD1	TRBV11-2	14	TRBJ2-3	CASSNRGRTDTQYF	TGTGCCAGCAGCAACAGGGGCCGCACAGATACGCAGTATTTT
few	TRBD1	TRBV12-3/TRBV12-4	13	TRBJ1-6	CASSDRGLSPLHF	TGTGCCAGCAGCGACAGGGGGCTTTCACCCCTCCACTTT
-	-	TRBV4-2	15	TRBJ2-7	CASSQGEVHSYEQYF	TGTGCCAGCAGCCAAGGAGAGGTTCACTCCTACGAGCAGTACTTC